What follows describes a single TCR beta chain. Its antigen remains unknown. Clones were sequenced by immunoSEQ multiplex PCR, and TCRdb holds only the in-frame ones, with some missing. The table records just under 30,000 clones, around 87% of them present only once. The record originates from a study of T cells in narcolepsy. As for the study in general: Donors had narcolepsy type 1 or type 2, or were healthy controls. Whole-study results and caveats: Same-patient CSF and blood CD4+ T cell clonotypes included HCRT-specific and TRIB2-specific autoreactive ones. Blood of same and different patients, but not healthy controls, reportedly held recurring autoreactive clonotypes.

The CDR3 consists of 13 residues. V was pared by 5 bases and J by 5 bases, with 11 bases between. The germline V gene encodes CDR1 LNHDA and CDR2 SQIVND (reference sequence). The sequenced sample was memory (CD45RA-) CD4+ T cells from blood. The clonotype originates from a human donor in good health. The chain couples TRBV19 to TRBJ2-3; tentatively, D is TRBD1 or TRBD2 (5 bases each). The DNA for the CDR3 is TGTGCCAGTAGTCGGGACCGACAAGATACGCAGTATTTT. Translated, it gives CASSRDRQDTQYF.